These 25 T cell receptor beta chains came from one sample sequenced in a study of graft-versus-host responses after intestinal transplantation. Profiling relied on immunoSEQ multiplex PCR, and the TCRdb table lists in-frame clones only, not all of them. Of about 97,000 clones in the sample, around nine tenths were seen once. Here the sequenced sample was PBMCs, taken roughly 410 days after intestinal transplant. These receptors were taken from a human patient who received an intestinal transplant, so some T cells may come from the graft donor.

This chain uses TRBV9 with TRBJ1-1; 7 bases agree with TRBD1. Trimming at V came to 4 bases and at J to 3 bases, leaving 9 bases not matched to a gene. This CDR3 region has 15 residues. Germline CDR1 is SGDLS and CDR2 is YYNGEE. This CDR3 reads CASSPRGGGDTEAFF. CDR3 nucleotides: TGTGCCAGCAGCCCCCGCGGAGGGGGCGACACTGAAGCTTTCTTT. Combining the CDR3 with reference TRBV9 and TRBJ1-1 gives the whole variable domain DSGVTQTPKHLITATGQRVTLRCSPRSGDLSVYWYQQSLDQGLQFLIQYYNGEERAKGNILERFSAQQFPDLHSELNLSSLELGDSALYFCASSPRGGGDTEAFFGQGTRLTVV.

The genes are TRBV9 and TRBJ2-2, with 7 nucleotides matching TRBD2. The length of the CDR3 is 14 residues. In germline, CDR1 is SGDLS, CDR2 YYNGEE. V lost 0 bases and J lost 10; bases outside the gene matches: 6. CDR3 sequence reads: CASSVVGGSAELFF. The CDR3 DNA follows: TGTGCCAGCAGCGTAGTCGGGGGGTCGGCGGAGCTGTTTTTT.

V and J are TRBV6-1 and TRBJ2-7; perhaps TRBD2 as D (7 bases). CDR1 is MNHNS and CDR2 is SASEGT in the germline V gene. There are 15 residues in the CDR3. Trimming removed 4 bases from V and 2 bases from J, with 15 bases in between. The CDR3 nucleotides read TGTGCCAGCAGTGGGGGGGCTAGCGGAGCCTACGAGCAGTACTTC. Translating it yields CASSGGASGAYEQYF.

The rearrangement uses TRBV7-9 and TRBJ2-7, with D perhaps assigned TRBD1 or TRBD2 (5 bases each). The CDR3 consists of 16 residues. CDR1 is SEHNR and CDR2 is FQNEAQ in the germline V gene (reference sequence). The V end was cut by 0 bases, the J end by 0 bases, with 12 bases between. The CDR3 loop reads CASSLAGTPSSYEQYF. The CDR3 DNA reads TGTGCCAGCAGCTTAGCCGGGACGCCGAGCTCCTACGAGCAGTACTTC.

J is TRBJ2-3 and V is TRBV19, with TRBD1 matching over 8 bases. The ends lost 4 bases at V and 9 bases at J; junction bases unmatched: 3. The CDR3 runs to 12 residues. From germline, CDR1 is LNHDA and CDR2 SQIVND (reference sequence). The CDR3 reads CASSRDRGTQYF. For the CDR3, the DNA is TGTGCCAGTAGTAGAGACAGGGGAACGCAGTATTTT.

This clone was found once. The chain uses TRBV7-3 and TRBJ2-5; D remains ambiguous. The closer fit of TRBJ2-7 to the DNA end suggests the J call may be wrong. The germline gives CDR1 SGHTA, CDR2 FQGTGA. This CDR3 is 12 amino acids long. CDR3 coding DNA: TGTGCCAGCAGCCTAGGCATGGGCGAGCAGTACTTC. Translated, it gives CASSLGMGEQYF.

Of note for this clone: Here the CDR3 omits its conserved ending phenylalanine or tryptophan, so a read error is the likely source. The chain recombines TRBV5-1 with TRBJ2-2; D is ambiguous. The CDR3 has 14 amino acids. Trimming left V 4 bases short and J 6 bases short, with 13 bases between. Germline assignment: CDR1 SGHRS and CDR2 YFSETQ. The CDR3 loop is CASSPYRYSGELFS. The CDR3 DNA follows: TGCGCCAGCAGCCCGTATCGGTATTCCGGGGAGCTGTTTTCT.

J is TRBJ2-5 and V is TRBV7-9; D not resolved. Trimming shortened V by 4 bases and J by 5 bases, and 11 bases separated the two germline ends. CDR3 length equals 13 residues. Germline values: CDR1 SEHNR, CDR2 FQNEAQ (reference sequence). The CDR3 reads CASSYLGWETQYF. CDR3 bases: TGTGCCAGCAGCTACCTAGGTTGGGAGACCCAGTACTTC.

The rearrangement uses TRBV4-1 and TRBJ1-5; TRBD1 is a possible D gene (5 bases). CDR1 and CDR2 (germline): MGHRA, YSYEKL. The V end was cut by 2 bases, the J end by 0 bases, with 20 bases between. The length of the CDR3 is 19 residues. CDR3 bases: TGCGCCAGCAGCCAACGGGACCTCCGTAGCCAATATAGCAATCAGCCCCAGCATTTT. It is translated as CASSQRDLRSQYSNQPQHF.

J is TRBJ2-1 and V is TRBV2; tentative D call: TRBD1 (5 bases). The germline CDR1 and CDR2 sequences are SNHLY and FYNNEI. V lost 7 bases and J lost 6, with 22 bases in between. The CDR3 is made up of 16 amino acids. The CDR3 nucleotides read TGTGCCAGCAACCCTCTCCCAGGGTTTCTCCTCAATGAGCAGTTCTTC. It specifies CASNPLPGFLLNEQFF.

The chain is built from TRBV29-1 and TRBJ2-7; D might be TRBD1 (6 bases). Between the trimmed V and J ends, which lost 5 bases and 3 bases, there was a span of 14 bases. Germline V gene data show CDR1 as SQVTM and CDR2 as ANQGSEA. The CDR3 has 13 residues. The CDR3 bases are TGCAGCGTTACCGCAGGGGCCAGCTACGAGCAGTACTTC. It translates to CSVTAGASYEQYF.

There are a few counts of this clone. The CDR3 DNA reads as TGCGCCAGCACCCCAGGAGGGTCTAACTATGGCTACACCTTC. This codes for CASTPGGSNYGYTF. This rearrangement joins TRBV5-1 to TRBJ1-2; no definite D call. CDR1 is SGHRS, CDR2 YFSETQ, per germline. CDR3 length: 14 amino acids. V gave up 6 bases and J gave up 0 bases, with 12 bases separating them. The whole variable domain, remainder taken from reference TRBV5-1 and TRBJ1-2, is KAGVTQTPRYLIKTRGQQVTLSCSPISGHRSVSWYQQTPGQGLQFLFEYFSETQRNKGNFPGRFSGRQFSNSRSEMNVSTLELGDSALYLCASTPGGSNYGYTFGSGTRLTVV.

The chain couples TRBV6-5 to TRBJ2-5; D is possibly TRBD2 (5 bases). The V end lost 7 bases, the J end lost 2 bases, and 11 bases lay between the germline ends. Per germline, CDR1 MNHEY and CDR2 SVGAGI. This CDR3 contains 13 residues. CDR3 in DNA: TGTGCCAGCAAGCGGCAGGTACAAGAGACCCAGTACTTC. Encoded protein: CASKRQVQETQYF.

The DNA for the CDR3 is TGTGCCGGGAAAATCGGGCGGGGGGGCACAGATACGCAGTATTTT. This codes for CAGKIGRGGTDTQYF. The chain uses TRBV5-6 and TRBJ2-3; 8 bases are a match to TRBD2. CDR1 SGHDT and CDR2 YYEEEE come from the germline V gene. V shed 10 bases, J shed 1 base, and the junction held 11 bases outside the gene matches. The CDR3 loop spans 15 amino acids.

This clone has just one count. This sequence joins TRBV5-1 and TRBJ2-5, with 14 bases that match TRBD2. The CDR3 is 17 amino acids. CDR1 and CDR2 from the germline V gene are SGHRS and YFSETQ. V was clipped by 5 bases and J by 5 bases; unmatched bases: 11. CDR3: CASRYATSGGVSETQYF. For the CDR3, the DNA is TGCGCCAGCAGATATGCGACTAGCGGGGGGGTCAGCGAGACCCAGTACTTC.

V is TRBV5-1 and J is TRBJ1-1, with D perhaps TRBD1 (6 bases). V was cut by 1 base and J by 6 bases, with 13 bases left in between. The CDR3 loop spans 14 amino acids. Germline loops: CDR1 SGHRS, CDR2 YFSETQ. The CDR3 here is CASSLTGKWPEAFF. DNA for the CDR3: TGCGCCAGCAGCTTGACAGGGAAGTGGCCTGAAGCTTTCTTT.

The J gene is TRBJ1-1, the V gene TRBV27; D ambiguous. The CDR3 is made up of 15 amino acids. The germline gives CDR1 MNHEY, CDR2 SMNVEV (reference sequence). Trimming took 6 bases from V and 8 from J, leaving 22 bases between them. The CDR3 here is CASRPRRQASLEAFF. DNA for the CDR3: TGTGCCAGCAGACCAAGGCGTCAGGCCTCGTTGGAAGCTTTCTTT.

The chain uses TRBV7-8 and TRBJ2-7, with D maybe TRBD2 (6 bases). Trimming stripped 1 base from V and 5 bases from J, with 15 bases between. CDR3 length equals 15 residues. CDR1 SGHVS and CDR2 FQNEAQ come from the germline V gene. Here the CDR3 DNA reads TGTGCCAGCAGCTTAGACAATGGGGGGTGGGACGAGCAGTACTTC. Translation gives CASSLDNGGWDEQYF.

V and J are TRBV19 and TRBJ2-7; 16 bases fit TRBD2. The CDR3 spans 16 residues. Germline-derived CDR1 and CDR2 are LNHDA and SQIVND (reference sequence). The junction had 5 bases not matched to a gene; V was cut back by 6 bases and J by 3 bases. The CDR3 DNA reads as TGTGCCAGTAGCCCGGGACTAGCGGGGGGGCTCTACGAGCAGTACTTC. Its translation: CASSPGLAGGLYEQYF.

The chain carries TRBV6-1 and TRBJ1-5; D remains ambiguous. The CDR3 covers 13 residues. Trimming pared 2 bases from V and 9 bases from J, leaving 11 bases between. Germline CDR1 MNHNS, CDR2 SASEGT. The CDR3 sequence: CASSENPEGPQHF. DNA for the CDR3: TGTGCCAGCAGTGAAAACCCGGAGGGGCCCCAGCATTTT.

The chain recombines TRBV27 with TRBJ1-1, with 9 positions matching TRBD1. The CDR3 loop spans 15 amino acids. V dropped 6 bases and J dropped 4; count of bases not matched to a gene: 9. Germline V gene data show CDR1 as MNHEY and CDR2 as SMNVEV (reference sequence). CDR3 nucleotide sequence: TGTGCCAGCAGCCCGAGGGACAGGGAGCCCACTGAAGCTTTCTTT. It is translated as CASSPRDREPTEAFF.

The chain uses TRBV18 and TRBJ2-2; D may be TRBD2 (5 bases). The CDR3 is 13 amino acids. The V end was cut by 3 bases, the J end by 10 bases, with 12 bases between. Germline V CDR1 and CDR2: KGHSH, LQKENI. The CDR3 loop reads CASSPGLREELFF. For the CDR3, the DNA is TGTGCCAGCTCACCGGGTCTCCGGGAGGAGCTGTTTTTT.

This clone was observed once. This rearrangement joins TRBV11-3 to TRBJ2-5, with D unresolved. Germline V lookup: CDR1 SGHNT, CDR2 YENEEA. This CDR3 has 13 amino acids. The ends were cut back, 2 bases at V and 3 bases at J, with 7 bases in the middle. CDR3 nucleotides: TGTGCCAGCAGCTTATCCGATAAAGAGACCCAGTACTTC. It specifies CASSLSDKETQYF.

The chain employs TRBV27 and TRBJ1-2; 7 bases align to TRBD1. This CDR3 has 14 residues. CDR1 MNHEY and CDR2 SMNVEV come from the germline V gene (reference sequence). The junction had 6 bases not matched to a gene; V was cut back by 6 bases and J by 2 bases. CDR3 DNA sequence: TGTGCCAGCAGCCTAGGGGGCGGGAACTATGGCTACACCTTC. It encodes CASSLGGGNYGYTF.

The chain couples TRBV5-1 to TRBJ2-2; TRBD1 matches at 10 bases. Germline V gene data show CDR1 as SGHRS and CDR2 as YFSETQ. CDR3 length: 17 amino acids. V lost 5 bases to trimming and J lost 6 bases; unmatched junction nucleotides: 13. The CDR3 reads CASRRQGAQYGAGELFF. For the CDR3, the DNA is TGCGCCAGCAGGAGACAGGGGGCCCAATATGGGGCCGGGGAGCTGTTTTTT.